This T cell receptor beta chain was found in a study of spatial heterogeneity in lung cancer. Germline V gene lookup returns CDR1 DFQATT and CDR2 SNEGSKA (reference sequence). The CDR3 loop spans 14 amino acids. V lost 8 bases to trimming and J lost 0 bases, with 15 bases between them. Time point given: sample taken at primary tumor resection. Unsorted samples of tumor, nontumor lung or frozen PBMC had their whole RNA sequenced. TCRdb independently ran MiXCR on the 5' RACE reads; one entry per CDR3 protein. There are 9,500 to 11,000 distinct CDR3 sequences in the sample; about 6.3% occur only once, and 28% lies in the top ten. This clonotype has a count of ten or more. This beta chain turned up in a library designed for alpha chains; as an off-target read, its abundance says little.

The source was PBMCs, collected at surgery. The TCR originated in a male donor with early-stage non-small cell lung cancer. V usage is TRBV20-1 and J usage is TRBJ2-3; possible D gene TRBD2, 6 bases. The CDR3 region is CSYQRVTSTDTQYF. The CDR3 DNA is TGCAGTTACCAGCGGGTTACTAGCACAGATACGCAGTATTTT.